Sequencing of this T cell receptor beta chain was carried out in a study of shared clonotypes between healthy human individuals (TCRdb year 2020). In the study overall: The cohort included a few men and two women between 18 and 49 years of age. Per donor, three plates each were used for CD4 naive and CD4 memory, two for CD8 naive, and one for CD8 memory. The study deeply sequenced blood TCR repertoires of five healthy adults to estimate repertoire size and the extent of clonotype sharing between individuals. To increase sequencing depth and limit assay-specific biases, TCR repertoire library preparation and sequencing were carried out by different laboratories using diverse techniques. Leukapheresis yielded between about 0.94 and 9 billion PBMCs per donor. General conclusions and limits of the study: Pairwise subsampling indicated that sequencing depth was expected to affect the degree of clonotype sharing among donors. Higher generation probabilities were observed for clonotypes shared by all four sorted-subset donors than for non-shared clonotypes. Larger estimated clonotype richness was generally found for naive subsets than for memory subsets. Sampling was restricted to blood, and TCR repertoires in tissue are likely to differ from TCR repertoires in blood. Incomplete sequencing was indicated by rarefaction of sorted-subset datasets, despite the large sequencing depth. Sharing across a handful of donors was observed for around 5% of naive CD4, less than 4% of naive CD8, around 2.5% of memory CD4, and about 0.4% of memory CD8 clonotypes. Because the study included a small number of donors, the genetic and exposure-history diversity represented was limited.

The count of this clone is one. Its binding antigen is unknown. Base quality data are lacking; no much larger clone is found one base away. CD8 naive samples consisted of CD45RO-negative cells that were positively selected for CCR7, yielding a CD45RA+CCR7+ population without TemRA cells. Donors were healthy HIV-negative adults with no recently reported acute infections or vaccinations. All donors were Caucasian adults living in Nashville, Tennessee, USA. Blood was obtained by leukapheresis, after which PBMCs were separated by Ficoll-Histopaque density gradient centrifugation and cryopreserved in liquid nitrogen vapor phase. Purity and quantity of every magnetically sorted T cell population were checked by analytical flow cytometry. From each sorted fraction, genomic DNA was isolated and quantified by UV absorbance on a Nanodrop 2000c. TCR CDR3 regions were amplified from genomic DNA by multiplex PCR using the deep immunoSEQ assay. Extracted genomic DNA from each cell subset was spread evenly across all wells of several immunoSEQ 96-well plates, with each plate serving as a replicate. For sorted subsets, approximately 210 ng of genomic DNA, equivalent to 30,000 or so T cell genomes, went into each replicate PCR. Purified libraries were quantified with a Qubit 3.0 fluorometer, sized on a Bioanalyzer 2100, and re-quantified with the KAPA Library Quantification kit. A separate single-read 150-cycle Illumina NextSeq 550 flow cell was used to sequence each immunoSEQ 96-well plate. The source study handled its data this way. Because the immunoSEQ output held only junctional sequences and lacked quality scores, the filtering could not match the filtering applied to full-length reads. To assign V/J genes and CDR3, sequences were annotated against IMGT germline references using PyIR, a Python wrapper for IgBLAST v1.9. Reads were filtered out if the reads had weak V/J assignments (E-value above 1e-6), no CDR3, stop codons, out-of-frame junctions, or ambiguous translated residues. V3J clonotypes were defined as sequences sharing the same inferred V gene, J gene, and CDR3 amino acid sequence. The percentage overlap between two repertoires was calculated by dividing the number of shared unique clonotypes by the size of the smaller repertoire. Richness of each repertoire was evaluated using RTK rarefaction, the Chao1 estimator, and Recon v2.1 estimates of unobserved clonotypes. For all TCRbeta clonotypes obtained by the gDNA method from a few donors, generation probabilities were computed with OLGA. Held by TCRdb, this immuneACCESS table contains in-frame sequences only and omits some clones. Under half of the omission traces to an unresolved V gene where checked; the cause of the rest is unknown. That table is the source of V, J and clone size, and D and trimming were worked out from the DNA. The sample table records about 700,000 clones; about 92% of these occur just once. The ten biggest clones cover 24% of the sample.

The clonotype originates from a man under 40 in good health. Sequencing was carried out using naive CD8+ T cells sorted from blood. This specimen's cell subset or site label, per the study, means: CD45RA+CCR7+.

The CDR3 amino acid sequence is: CASSPLGSADTQYF. The DNA sequence is given as TGTGCCAGCAGCCCTCTGGGTAGCGCGGATACGCAGTATTTT. Recombination connected TRBV7-9 to TRBJ2-3; possibly the D gene is TRBD2, per 5 matching bases. Taken from the germline V gene (reference sequence), the CDR1 and CDR2 loops are SEHNR and FQNEAQ. V loses 5 bases of germline sequence and J loses 6 bases, and the interval between the two ends is 15 bases. From the cysteine through the phenylalanine, the CDR3 covers 14 amino acids. Of all the DNA, just the CDR3 is kept, 42 bases in frame from base 1.